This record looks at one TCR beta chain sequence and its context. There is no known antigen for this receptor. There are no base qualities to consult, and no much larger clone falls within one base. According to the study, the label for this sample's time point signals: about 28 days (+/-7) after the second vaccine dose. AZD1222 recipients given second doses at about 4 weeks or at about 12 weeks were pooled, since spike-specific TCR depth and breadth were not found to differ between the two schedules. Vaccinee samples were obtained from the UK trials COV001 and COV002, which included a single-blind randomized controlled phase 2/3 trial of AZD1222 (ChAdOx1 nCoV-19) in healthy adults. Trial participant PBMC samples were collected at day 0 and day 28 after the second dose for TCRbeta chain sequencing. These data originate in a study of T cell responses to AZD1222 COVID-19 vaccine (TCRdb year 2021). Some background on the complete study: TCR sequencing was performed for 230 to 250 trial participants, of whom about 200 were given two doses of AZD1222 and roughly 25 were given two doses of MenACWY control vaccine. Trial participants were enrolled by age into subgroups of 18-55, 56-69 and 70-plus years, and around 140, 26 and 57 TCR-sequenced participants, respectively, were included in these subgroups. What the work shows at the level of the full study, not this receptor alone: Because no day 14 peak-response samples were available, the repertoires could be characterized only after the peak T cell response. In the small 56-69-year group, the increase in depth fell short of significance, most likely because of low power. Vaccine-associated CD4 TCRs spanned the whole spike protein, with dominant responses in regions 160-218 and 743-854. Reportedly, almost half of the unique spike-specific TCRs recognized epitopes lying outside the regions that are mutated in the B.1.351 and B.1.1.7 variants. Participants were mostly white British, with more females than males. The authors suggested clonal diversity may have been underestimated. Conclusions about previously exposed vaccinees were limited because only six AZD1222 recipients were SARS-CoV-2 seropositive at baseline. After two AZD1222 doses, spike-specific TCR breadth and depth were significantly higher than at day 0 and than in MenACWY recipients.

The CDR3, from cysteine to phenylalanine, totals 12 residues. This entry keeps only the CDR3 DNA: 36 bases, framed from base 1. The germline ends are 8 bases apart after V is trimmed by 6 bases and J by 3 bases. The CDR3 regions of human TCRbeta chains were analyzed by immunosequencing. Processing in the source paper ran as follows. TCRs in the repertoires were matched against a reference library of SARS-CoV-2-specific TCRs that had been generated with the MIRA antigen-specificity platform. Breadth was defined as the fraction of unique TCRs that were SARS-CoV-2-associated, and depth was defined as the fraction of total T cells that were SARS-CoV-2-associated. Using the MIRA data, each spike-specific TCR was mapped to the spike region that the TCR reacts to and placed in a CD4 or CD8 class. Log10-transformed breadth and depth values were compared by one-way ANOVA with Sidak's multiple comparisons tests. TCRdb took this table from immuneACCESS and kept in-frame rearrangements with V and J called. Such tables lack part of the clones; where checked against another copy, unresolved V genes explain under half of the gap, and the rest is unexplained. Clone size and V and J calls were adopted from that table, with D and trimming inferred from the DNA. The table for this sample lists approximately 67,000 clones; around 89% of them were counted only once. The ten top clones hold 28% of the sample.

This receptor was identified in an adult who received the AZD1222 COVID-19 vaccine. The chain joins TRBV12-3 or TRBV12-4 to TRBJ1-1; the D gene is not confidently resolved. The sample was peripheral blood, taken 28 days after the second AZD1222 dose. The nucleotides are TGTGCCAGCAGCCCAGATGACACTGAAGCTTTCTTT. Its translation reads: CASSPDDTEAFF.